The sequence of this T cell receptor beta chain was determined in a study of T cells in Graves' hyperthyroidism and ophthalmopathy. Study outcomes and limitations: Most thyroid clonotypes expanded above 0.001 appeared in blood too.

The study excluded patients with uncontrolled infection, other autoimmune disease, pregnancy or lactation. It was RNA transcripts that yielded the amplified TCR beta CDR3 regions. First-round RT-PCR with HTBI primers amplified the TCR CDR3 region. TCRdb processed the multiplex PCR reads anew with MiXCR; each CDR3 protein has one entry. Of roughly 380,000 distinct CDR3 sequences in the sample, approximately 15% were seen once. This clonotype was counted ten times or more. Its antigen is currently unknown. The ends lost 5 bases at V and 5 bases at J; junction bases unmatched: 12. Per the germline V gene, CDR1 is SNHLY and CDR2 is FYNNEI. The CDR3 length is 16 residues.

The sample taken for sequencing was blood. This clonotype originated in a woman between 18 and 30 years old with Graves' hyperthyroidism. The V and J genes are TRBV2 and TRBJ1-3, with 7 bases fitting TRBD1. The chain's CDR3 is CASSQLTGVVRNTIYF. CDR3 nucleotide sequence: TGTGCCAGCAGTCAACTAACAGGGGTTGTTCGAAACACCATATATTTT.